The source of this TCR beta chain is a study of CD8+ T cells in alopecia areata. At the level of the study: In an open-label trial, patients got 5 to 10 mg tofacitinib twice daily.

Losses at the gene ends were 7 bases for V and 3 bases for J; bases not matched to a gene: 7. The CDR3 loop spans 14 amino acids. In germline, CDR1 is SQVTM, CDR2 ANQGSEA. Those with alopecia areata gave lesional scalp punch biopsies and peripheral blood. PBMCs provided sorted CD4+ and CD8+ T cells. Study-level points and caveats: Normal scalp had lower clonality than lesional scalp, with alopecia totalis/universalis lesions showing this most strongly.

Extraction and reverse transcription of RNA yielded cDNA as the sequencing template. Assay: immunoSEQ multiplex PCR; the TCRdb copy retains only in-frame clones and omits some. The sample holds over 150,000 clones, roughly 60% seen once. Turning to this clone: Antigen specificity is unknown.

This chain joins TRBV29-1 and TRBJ1-2, with 11 bases matching TRBD1. The input for sequencing was CD4+ T cells sorted from blood, taken at week 0. The sequence was collected from a human donor with alopecia areata. CDR3 amino acids: CSGGQGAGDYGYTF. In DNA form, the CDR3 reads TGCAGCGGAGGACAGGGGGCGGGCGACTATGGCTACACCTTC.